This is a list of T cell receptor beta chains from one sample in a study of T cell responses to AZD1222 COVID-19 vaccine. Sequencing was performed with immunoSEQ multiplex PCR; in TCRdb, only in-frame clones are kept and a portion is missing. The sample consists of about 150,000 clones, 80% to 90% of them appearing once. This specimen consisted of peripheral blood, obtained on day 0 of AZD1222 vaccination. These receptors were obtained from an adult in good health. Each CDR3 is given with its conserved first and last residue. The D gene is left open where the match is weak. The size field is filled for only some rows; it gives once, few, many or a size class.

d_call | clone_size | j_call | v_call | cdr3_nt | cdr3_aa
NA | NA | TRBJ2-7 | TRBV13 | TGTGCCAGCAGCTTTAGCCCGTTTGAGAGCCACTACGAGCAGTACTTC | CASSFSPFESHYEQYF
TRBD1 | once | TRBJ2-7 | TRBV5-1 | TGCGCCAGCGCCTTGGGGGACAGGGTCTACGAGCAGTACTTC | CASALGDRVYEQYF
NA | NA | TRBJ1-1 | TRBV6-6 | TGTGCCAGCAGTTACGTACAGCTTTATCCCGCTGGAGCTTTCTTT | CASSYVQLYPAGAFF
NA | NA | TRBJ2-3 | TRBV5-1 | TGCGCCAGCAGCCCCATTGGGGGTATTGTGGATACGCAGTATTTT | CASSPIGGIVDTQYF
TRBD1 | few | TRBJ1-5 | TRBV28 | TGTGCCAGCAGTTTTTTGGAACAGGGGATTGGTCAGCCCCAGCATTTT | CASSFLEQGIGQPQHF
TRBD2 | NA | TRBJ2-3 | TRBV11-3 | TGTGCCAGCAGCTTAGGGGCTAGCGGGGGGACTAGCACAGATACGCAGTATTTT | CASSLGASGGTSTDTQYF
NA | once | TRBJ1-3 | TRBV25-1 | TGTGCCAGCAGTGAATGGACCACCTCTGGAAACACCATATATTTT | CASSEWTTSGNTIYF
NA | NA | TRBJ2-7 | TRBV7-2 | TGTGCCAGCAGCTTCTTGTCGACGAGCTCCTACGAGCAGTACTTC | CASSFLSTSSYEQYF
TRBD1 | NA | TRBJ1-2 | TRBV10-3 | TGTGCCACCCGGGACAGCAACTATGGCTACACCTTC | CATRDSNYGYTF
NA | NA | TRBJ2-3 | TRBV5-4 | TGTGCCAGCAGCCTCACCTCTTATAACACAGATACGCAGTATTTT | CASSLTSYNTDTQYF
NA | NA | TRBJ2-7 | TRBV13 | TGTGCCAGCAGCTTTACCCAGGGCTACGAGCAGTACTTC | CASSFTQGYEQYF
TRBD1 | NA | TRBJ1-2 | TRBV5-8 | TGTGCCAGCAGCCCACGGACAGGGTCCTATGGCTACACCTTC | CASSPRTGSYGYTF
TRBD1 | NA | TRBJ1-5 | TRBV6-5 | TGTGCCAGCAGTTCCAGACAGGGAAGCAATCAGCCCCAGCATTTT | CASSSRQGSNQPQHF
NA | NA | TRBJ1-2 | TRBV7-9 | TGTGCCAGCAGCTTGCAAGACTATGGCTACACCTTC | CASSLQDYGYTF
NA | few | TRBJ1-5 | TRBV11-2 | TGTGCCAGCAGTGTAGGAGGGTTTCAGCCCCAGCATTTT | CASSVGGFQPQHF
NA | NA | TRBJ2-7 | TRBV6-5 | TGTGCCAGCAGTCAGGCTTACGAGCAGTACTTC | CASSQAYEQYF
NA | NA | TRBJ1-2 | TRBV11-2 | TGTGCCAGCAGCTTCTCCGGCCCTCACACCTTC | CASSFSGPHTF
TRBD1 | few | TRBJ1-6 | TRBV27 | TGTGCCAGCAGTTCCCTACACTCCGACAGGGGGATCGGACCCCTCCACTTT | CASSSLHSDRGIGPLHF
NA | NA | TRBJ1-1 | TRBV20-1 | TGCAGCCCTAGGGACGCTTTCTTT | CSPRDAFF
TRBD2 | NA | TRBJ2-2 | TRBV9 | TGTGCCAGCAGCGTTCTCCCGGGACTAGCGGGATCCGGGGAGCTGTTTTTT | CASSVLPGLAGSGELFF
NA | NA | TRBJ1-1 | TRBV5-4 | TGTGCCAGCAGCTTCGGAGGGGAAGAGACTGAAGCTTTCTTT | CASSFGGEETEAFF
TRBD1 | once | TRBJ2-5 | TRBV4-2 | TGTGCCAGCAGCCAAGACACGACAGGGAGCCAAGAGACCCAGTACTTC | CASSQDTTGSQETQYF